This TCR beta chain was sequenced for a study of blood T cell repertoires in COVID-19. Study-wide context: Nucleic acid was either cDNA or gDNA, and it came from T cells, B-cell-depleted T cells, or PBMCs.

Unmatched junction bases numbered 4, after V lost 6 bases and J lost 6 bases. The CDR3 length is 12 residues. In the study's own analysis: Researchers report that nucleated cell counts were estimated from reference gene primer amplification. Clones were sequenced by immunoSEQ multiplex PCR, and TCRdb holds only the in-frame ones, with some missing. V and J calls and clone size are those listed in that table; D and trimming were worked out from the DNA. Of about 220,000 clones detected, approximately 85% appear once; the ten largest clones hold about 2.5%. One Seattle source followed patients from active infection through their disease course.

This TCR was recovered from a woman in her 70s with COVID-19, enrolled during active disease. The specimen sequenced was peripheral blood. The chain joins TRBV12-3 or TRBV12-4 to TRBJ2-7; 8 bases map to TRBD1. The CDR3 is CASSRTGIEQYF. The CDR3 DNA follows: TGTGCCAGCAGCAGGACAGGGATCGAGCAGTACTTC.